These 28 T cell receptor beta chains came from one sample sequenced in a study of low-dose radiotherapy and immunotherapy resistance in tumors. TRAV and TRBV primers primed cDNA for both TCRalpha and TCRbeta. The TCRs were subjected to amplification over approximately 19 PCR cycles employing a constant-region primer in conjunction with a V-primer adapter. TCRdb reprocessed the reads via MiXCR and lists one record per CDR3 protein. The sample has approximately 100,000 distinct CDR3 sequences, more than 20% seen once. Time point specified: after trial treatment. The treatment denotes: LDRT plus nivolumab, ipilimumab, low-dose cyclophosphamide and aspirin (RACIN trial). Here the sequenced sample was PBMCs, taken after low-dose radiotherapy plus immunotherapy. These TCRs come from a male donor with prostate cancer.

This clonotype was observed at least ten times. The chain employs TRBV7-9 and TRBJ2-1; 14 bases are shared with TRBD2. After removal of 5 bases from V and 8 bases from J, the junction contained 8 bases not matched to a gene. This CDR3 comprises 16 residues. CDR1 is SEHNR, CDR2 FQNEAQ, per germline (reference sequence). The CDR3 region is CASSAQTGLAGDEQFF. CDR3 coding DNA: TGTGCCAGCAGCGCACAGACGGGACTAGCGGGGGATGAGCAGTTCTTC.

This clonotype was counted a few times. A read error is likely here: a far larger clone is one base away. The chain combines TRBV5-1 with TRBJ2-4; D might be TRBD1 (6 bases). The CDR3 sequence is 14 residues long. In germline, CDR1 is SGHRS, CDR2 YFSETQ. Trimming left V 7 bases short and J 13 bases short, with 24 bases between. The CDR3 sequence: CASRNANRDDEQYF. In nucleotides, the CDR3 is TGCGCCAGCCGCAACGCGAACAGGGACGATGAGCAGTACTTC.

In its sample, this clonotype was seen many times. The genes are TRBV2 and TRBJ2-2; 8 bases align to TRBD1. The V gene end was trimmed by 0 bases and the J gene end by 3 bases; junction bases not matched to a gene: 3. The CDR3 extends over 16 amino acids. Germline V gene lookup returns CDR1 SNHLY and CDR2 FYNNEI. The chain's CDR3 is CASSEAQGADTGELFF. The CDR3 region has the DNA TGTGCCAGCAGTGAAGCGCAGGGGGCCGACACCGGGGAGCTGTTTTTT. Combining the CDR3 with reference TRBV2 and TRBJ2-2 gives the whole variable domain EPEVTQTPSHQVTQMGQEVILRCVPISNHLYFYWYRQILGQKVEFLVSFYNNEISEKSEIFDDQFSVERPDGSNFTLKIRSTKLEDSAMYFCASSEAQGADTGELFFGEGSRLTVL.

In its sample, this clonotype was seen many times. This chain joins TRBV5-1 and TRBJ2-3, with 10 bases fitting TRBD1. Germline CDR1 SGHRS, CDR2 YFSETQ. J gave up 2 bases and V 3 bases, and 6 bases lay outside the gene matches. The CDR3 sequence is 16 residues long. The CDR3 nucleotides read TGCGCCAGCAGCTCAACTGGGACAGGGGTCACAGATACGCAGTATTTT. Its protein is CASSSTGTGVTDTQYF. Looking up the rest from reference TRBV5-1 and TRBJ2-3 gives the full variable domain: KAGVTQTPRYLIKTRGQQVTLSCSPISGHRSVSWYQQTPGQGLQFLFEYFSETQRNKGNFPGRFSGRQFSNSRSEMNVSTLELGDSALYLCASSSTGTGVTDTQYFGPGTRLTVL.

V usage is TRBV28 and J usage is TRBJ2-7; no reliable D call. The germline V and J ends were trimmed by 6 bases and 5 bases, with 8 bases remaining between them. CDR3 length equals 11 residues. Germline V lookup: CDR1 MDHEN, CDR2 SYDVKM. The CDR3 sequence is CASSRSHEQYF. The CDR3 DNA follows: TGTGCCAGCAGCCGGTCCCACGAGCAGTACTTC.

This clonotype was seen many times. The rearrangement joins TRBV7-9 to TRBJ2-5, with a weak D call TRBD2 (6 bases). The CDR3 has 16 amino acids. V lost 5 bases to trimming and J lost 0 bases, with 16 bases between them. Germline V gives CDR1 SEHNR, CDR2 FQNEAQ (reference sequence). CDR3 residues: CASSPWRDGDQETQYF. DNA of the CDR3: TGTGCCAGCAGCCCCTGGCGGGACGGTGACCAAGAGACCCAGTACTTC.

This clonotype has at least ten counts. J is TRBJ1-1 and V is TRBV5-1; D is unresolved. CDR3 size: 15 residues. The ends were cut back, 0 bases at V and 3 bases at J, with 12 bases in the middle. CDR1 and CDR2 (germline): SGHRS, YFSETQ. The CDR3 loop is CASSLDRGLYTEAFF. The CDR3 bases are TGCGCCAGCAGCTTGGATCGCGGACTCTACACTGAAGCTTTCTTT.

In this sample, this clonotype turned up many times. This chain connects TRBV11-2 to TRBJ1-1, with D perhaps matching TRBD1 (6 bases). The V and J ends lost 5 bases and 1 base respectively, with 14 bases between them. Germline V gives CDR1 SGHAT, CDR2 FQNNGV. There are 15 residues in the CDR3. The DNA for the CDR3 is TGTGCCAGCAGCGCATTACAGGGATGGAACACTGAAGCTTTCTTT. Amino acid sequence: CASSALQGWNTEAFF. The entire variable domain, with the rest obtained from reference TRBV11-2 and TRBJ1-1, is as follows: EAGVAQSPRYKIIEKRQSVAFWCNPISGHATLYWYQQILGQGPKLLIQFQNNGVVDDSQLPKDRFSAERLKGVDSTLKIQPAKLEDSAVYLCASSALQGWNTEAFFGQGTRLTVV.

A few counts support this clonotype. The V call is TRBV6-2 or TRBV6-3, the J call TRBJ1-2; 8 positions match TRBD1. The V gene's germline CDR1 is MNHEY and CDR2 SVGEGT. The CDR3 contains 14 residues. Trimming at V came to 2 bases and at J to 2 bases, leaving 1 base not matched to a gene. The CDR3 is CASSYRQGNYGYTF. The CDR3 nucleotides are TGTGCCAGCAGTTACCGACAGGGGAACTATGGCTACACCTTC.

The rearrangement joins TRBV3-1 to TRBJ2-7; 11 positions agree with TRBD2. This CDR3 has 14 amino acids. Germline V gene sequence: CDR1 LGHDT, CDR2 YNNKEL (reference sequence). Losses at the gene ends were 6 bases for V and 0 bases for J; bases not matched to a gene: 1. The CDR3 sequence: CASRLAGDSYEQYF. The CDR3 DNA reads TGTGCCAGCAGACTAGCGGGGGACTCCTACGAGCAGTACTTC.

This clonotype occurred many times. The chain has TRBV14 and TRBJ1-1, with D unresolved. Trimming shortened V by 0 bases and J by 9 bases, and 11 bases separated the two germline ends. The V gene's germline CDR1 is SGHDN and CDR2 FVKESK. The CDR3 extends over 13 amino acids. The CDR3 nucleotides are TGTGCCAGCAGCCAAGATATCCTGGGCCAAGCTTTCTTT. Its protein product is CASSQDILGQAFF.

The genes are TRBV5-4 and TRBJ2-1; 8 bases agree with TRBD2. J was trimmed by 2 bases and V by 4 bases; bases with no gene match: 11. The CDR3 extends over 17 amino acids. Germline-derived CDR1 and CDR2 are SGHNT and YYREEE (reference sequence). The CDR3 DNA sequence: TGTGCCAGCAGCCCCTGGAGGGTGACTAGCGCCTACAATGAGCAGTTCTTC. Protein product: CASSPWRVTSAYNEQFF. The full variable domain, its missing parts supplied by reference TRBV5-4 and TRBJ2-1, is ETGVTQSPTHLIKTRGQQVTLRCSSQSGHNTVSWYQQALGQGPQFIFQYYREEENGRGNFPPRFSGLQFPNYSSELNVNALELDDSALYLCASSPWRVTSAYNEQFFGPGTRLTVL.

In this sample, this clonotype turned up many times. This chain connects TRBV9 to TRBJ2-1; the D gene is possibly TRBD1 (7 bases). The CDR3 covers 15 residues. V was trimmed by 2 bases and J by 6 bases, leaving 15 bases between them. CDR1 SGDLS and CDR2 YYNGEE come from the germline V gene. The CDR3 is CASSVRTGGSNEQFF. DNA of the CDR3: TGTGCCAGCAGCGTGAGGACAGGAGGGAGCAATGAGCAGTTCTTC.

In this sample, this clonotype turned up many times. DNA of the CDR3: TGTGCCAGCAGTTTGAGCGACCCTCTCGGGAAGGAGGTAGCTTTCTTT. This sequence encodes CASSLSDPLGKEVAFF. The rearrangement links TRBV2 to TRBJ1-1; D not certain. V was cut by 5 bases and J by 10 bases, with 26 bases left in between. The CDR3 runs to 16 residues. Germline loops: CDR1 SNHLY, CDR2 FYNNEI.

Notes on this clonotype: A single base is all that separates this from a far larger clone, so a read error is likely. The CDR3 region has the DNA TGTCCCATCAGCGATCAGGGACAGCATAATTCACCCCTCCACTTT. Translated: CPISDQGQHNSPLHF. The V call is TRBV6-4, the J call TRBJ1-6, with 7 bases fitting TRBD1. The CDR3 consists of 15 residues. Germline lookup yields CDR1 MRHNA and CDR2 SNTAGT.

This clonotype was counted many times. The chain has TRBV19 and TRBJ1-5; D remains ambiguous. V gave up 3 bases and J gave up 6 bases, with 18 bases separating them. Germline CDR1 is LNHDA and CDR2 is SQIVND (reference sequence). The CDR3 length is 16 residues. Here the CDR3 DNA reads TGTGCCAGTAGTATCCAACCCCCGCAGGCCCTTCAGCCCCAGCATTTT. This sequence encodes CASSIQPPQALQPQHF.

This clonotype was seen ten or more times. J is TRBJ2-7 and V is TRBV21-1; TRBD2 was called by the table and not checked on the DNA. TRBV21-1 has pseudogene status. The CDR3 extends over 15 amino acids. The CDR3 loop reads CASSNRRLADYEQYF. CDR3 DNA sequence: TGTGCCAGCAGCAATAGGAGGCTAGCGGACTACGAGCAGTACTTC.

Ten or more counts support this clonotype. V usage is TRBV20-1 and J usage is TRBJ1-5, with D perhaps TRBD1 (6 bases). Germline lookup yields CDR1 DFQATT and CDR2 SNEGSKA (reference sequence). V was pared by 5 bases and J by 1 base, with 18 bases between. This CDR3 has 16 amino acids. The DNA for the CDR3 is TGCAGTGCTGGCAGGGGTGGATGGGAGAGCAATCAGCCCCAGCATTTT. Amino acids: CSAGRGGWESNQPQHF.

Concerning this clonotype itself: This may come from a read error, since a much larger clone is one base off. The V call is TRBV4-1, the J call TRBJ1-4, with 7 bases aligning to TRBD1. Germline trimming cut 0 bases from V and 12 bases from J; bases unmatched to any gene: 13. Germline loops: CDR1 MGHRA, CDR2 YSYEKL. The CDR3 contains 16 residues. CDR3 in DNA: TGCGCCAGCAGCCAAGAGGGAAGGGGGCTGGGGGAAGAACTGTTTTTT. This translates into CASSQEGRGLGEELFF.

For this clonotype: Given a far larger clone just one base away, this is likely a sequencing read error. V is TRBV6-6 and J is TRBJ2-7; D might be TRBD2 (6 bases). V was pared by 7 bases and J by 1 base, with 8 bases between. The V gene's germline CDR1 is MNHNY and CDR2 SVGAGI (reference sequence). The CDR3 spans 12 residues. Here the CDR3 DNA reads TGTGCCAGCACGGGAGATTCCTACGAGCAGTACTTC. Residues: CASTGDSYEQYF.

This clonotype was seen at least ten times. The chain joins TRBV27 to TRBJ1-5, with a tentative D call TRBD1 (6 bases). Trimming cost V 0 bases and J 2 bases, with 8 bases left between them. Germline lookup yields CDR1 MNHEY and CDR2 SMNVEV (reference sequence). CDR3 length: 15 residues. DNA for the CDR3: TGTGCCAGCAGTTTATCGTGGGGGCGCAATCAGCCCCAGCATTTT. It encodes CASSLSWGRNQPQHF.

This clonotype is a singleton in its sample. This rearrangement joins TRBV11-2 to TRBJ2-5, with unresolved D. V shed 2 bases and J shed 7 bases, with 17 bases lying between them. The germline V gene encodes CDR1 SGHAT and CDR2 FQNNGV. The CDR3 runs to 15 residues. The CDR3 sequence is CASSLSFRVKLTQYF. The CDR3 DNA is TGTGCCAGCAGCTTAAGTTTCCGGGTAAAGTTGACCCAGTACTTC.

At least ten counts were recorded for this clonotype. V usage is TRBV14 and J usage is TRBJ2-5; no reliable D call. The CDR3 is made up of 13 amino acids. CDR1 and CDR2 from the germline V gene are SGHDN and FVKESK. Trimming removed 8 bases at V and 0 bases at J, with 10 bases between. CDR3: CASRPGYQETQYF. DNA of the CDR3: TGTGCCAGCCGCCCCGGGTACCAAGAGACCCAGTACTTC.

This clonotype has a count of ten or more. This chain links TRBV25-1 with TRBJ2-7; no reliable D call. V lost 7 bases, J lost 0 bases, and 10 bases lay in between. Germline CDR1 is MGHDK and CDR2 is SYGVNS. The CDR3 is 13 amino acids. DNA of the CDR3: TGTGCCAGCATTGCGGCCAACTCCTACGAGCAGTACTTC. Protein sequence: CASIAANSYEQYF.

The sample holds one count of this clonotype. This is likely an artifact of a read error, given a far larger clone one base away. J is TRBJ1-6 and V is TRBV13; TRBD1 matches 9 bases. V lost 10 bases to trimming and J lost 9 bases; unmatched junction nucleotides: 10. The CDR3 consists of 14 residues. The germline V gene encodes CDR1 PRHDT and CDR2 FYEKMQ (reference sequence). CDR3 residues: CATDQEQGASPLHF. The CDR3 DNA reads as TGTGCCACCGACCAGGAACAGGGGGCTTCACCCCTCCACTTT.

This clonotype came up many times. The chain uses TRBV2 and TRBJ2-2; TRBD2 matches 12 bases. This CDR3 spans 16 amino acids. Germline V CDR1 and CDR2: SNHLY, FYNNEI. V lost 9 bases and J lost 1; bases outside the gene matches: 6. This CDR3 is CASSTSGGVNTGELFF. The CDR3 DNA is TGTGCCAGTTCGACTAGCGGGGGAGTGAACACCGGGGAGCTGTTTTTT.

As regards this clonotype: With a far larger clone one base away, a read error is the likely cause. The V and J genes are TRBV6-5 and TRBJ2-7; unclear D gene. The CDR3 loop spans 14 amino acids. The germline CDR1 and CDR2 sequences are MNHEY and SVGAGI. In DNA form, the CDR3 reads TGTGCCTGCAGTGGAGACCGCCTCTCCTACGAGCAGTACTTC. Translating gives CACSGDRLSYEQYF.

This clonotype was recorded at least ten times. The V and J genes are TRBV7-3 and TRBJ2-1, with 7 nucleotides matching TRBD2. The CDR3 covers 15 residues. Per germline, CDR1 SGHTA and CDR2 FQGTGA. V lost 5 bases and J lost 6; bases outside the gene matches: 10. The CDR3 here is CASSKSPSGVNEQFF. In nucleotides, the CDR3 is TGTGCCAGCAGCAAATCCCCCAGCGGGGTCAATGAGCAGTTCTTC.